This T cell receptor beta chain stems from a study of T cell repertoires in cytomegalovirus infection. Study-wide context: Public TCR beta signatures were indicative of both CMV infection and a matching HLA type. Study findings and constraints: Cumulative public TCR beta family frequency identified carriers of CMV plus the relevant HLA.

TCRdb processed the reads anew with MiXCR; each CDR3 protein has one entry. The repertoire holds some 220,000 distinct CDR3 sequences, with about 38% as singletons. Germline CDR1 and CDR2: MNHEY and SVGEGT. This CDR3 comprises 16 residues. Trimming pared 5 bases from V and 3 bases from J, leaving 17 bases between. In its sample, this clonotype was seen a few times. The antigen remains undetermined. This clonotype originated in a human donor in good health (CMV status not recorded). Some clones in this sample may be carry-over from other donors' samples. This rearrangement joins TRBV6-2 or TRBV6-3 to TRBJ2-1; D is ambiguous. This sample comprised CD8+ T cells from cultured PBMCs, obtained from culture after CMV antigen stimulation. This CDR3 is CASSNGWSFFYNEQFF. The DNA for the CDR3 is TGTGCCAGCAGTAACGGGTGGAGTTTTTTCTACAATGAGCAGTTCTTC.